The T cell receptor beta chain under discussion was sequenced for a study of T-cell memory formation after mild COVID-19 (TCRdb year 2021). As for the study more broadly: Most TCR sequence clusters were specific to one of the two donors. In a couple of donors, T-cell clones that expanded and contracted after mild COVID-19 were tracked by sequencing TCRalpha and TCRbeta repertoires over time. The cohort comprised two young, previously healthy adult volunteers, one female and one male.

This clonotype came up a few times. There is no known antigen for this receptor. No quality values exist for individual bases; no much larger clone is one base distant. Ficoll-Paque density gradient centrifugation was used to isolate PBMCs. According to the germline V gene, CDR1 reads SGHRS and CDR2 reads YFSETQ. The CDR3, cysteine through phenylalanine, is 17 amino acids long. The retained sequence is limited to the CDR3, 51 bases, with the frame set at the first base. Clipping removes 3 bases from V and 1 base from J, with 7 as the unmatched junction base count. Sequencing instrument: Illumina NovaSeq 6000. Using 5'RACE with constant-segment primers, TCRalpha and TCRbeta cDNA libraries were constructed, with sample barcodes and unique molecular identifiers added in the process. Trizol reagent was used to extract RNA from every sample. Amplification of the libraries took two PCR steps, and the second step added a second sample barcode plus Illumina TruSeq adapters. The libraries were sequenced on an Illumina NovaSeq using 2 x 150 bp paired-end reads. For the original study's pipeline: Demultiplexing of reads and collapsing into UMI-guided consensus sequences were performed with migec v1.2.7. With mixcr v2.1.11, UMI consensuses were aligned to TRA and TRB V and J templates and assembled into clonotypes. A clonotype was counted as expanded or contracted only if both edgeR and NoisET called the change significant, with noise models trained on biological replicates. edgeR calls used a false discovery rate-adjusted p below 0.01 and a log2 fold-change threshold of 1. As an exploratory analysis of dynamics, max-normalized trajectories of the 1000 most abundant clonotypes were examined by PCA with hierarchical clustering. Separately sequenced CD4+ and CD8+ repertoires were used to assign the CD4 or CD8 phenotype of responding clones. The public reads were reprocessed in TCRdb via fastp at Q25 and MiXCR, keeping in-frame beta chains. Here each entry gathers all rows of one CDR3 protein and keeps the most common genes and DNA. It is TCRdb's table, rather than the study itself, that gives the V and J calls and clone size. In all, the sample holds almost 350,000 distinct CDR3 sequences, and approximately 22% of those were seen once. The ten largest clonotypes hold approximately 22% of the sample.

The investigation overall reported the following: The study included only a couple of mild cases, and larger cohorts that include severe cases with pre-infection samples were judged to be necessary. Some responding clones were found in pre-infection memory, which suggests that pre-existing cross-reactive memory T cells took part in the SARS-CoV-2 response. Contracting CD4+ clones appeared mostly in the CM and EM memory subsets, whereas CD8+ clones were enriched in EMRA. Whether the second-wave clones peaking on day 37 were SARS-CoV-2 specific was not confirmed. Clones that contracted from day 15 to 85 showed balanced CD4/CD8 phenotypes, whereas a second wave of clones that expanded from day 15 to 37 leaned towards CD4+.

This TCR was sampled from a man between 18 and 29 years old who had mild COVID-19 (a few samples of this study predate the infection). The sample titles of this study are shuffled in the database, so cell type and time point are left out; the donor was told from shared clones. The sequencing sample was made of PBMCs or a T cell subset sorted from them (not recorded which). The sequence links TRBV5-1 to TRBJ2-3, with 11 junctional bases fitting TRBD2. The nucleotide sequence reads as follows: TGCGCCAGCAGCTCACAGCCACTAGCGGGGGGCACAGATACGCAGTATTTT. The resulting protein is CASSSQPLAGGTDTQYF.